The 2 T cell receptor beta chains below all came from one sample that was sequenced in a study of blood T cell repertoires in COVID-19. The assay was immunoSEQ multiplex PCR, and TCRdb's table has in-frame clones only and misses some. The sample carries some 130,000 clones, around 89% recorded once. Material for sequencing was peripheral blood. The origin of the receptors is a man aged 60 to 75 with COVID-19, enrolled during active disease.

This clone was counted a few times. The chain has TRBV6-6 and TRBJ2-1, with TRBD2 matching over 12 bases. The length of the CDR3 is 19 residues. Germline values: CDR1 MNHNY, CDR2 SVGAGI (reference sequence). Unmatched junction bases numbered 15, after V lost 5 bases and J lost 4 bases. CDR3: CASSHQLTSGGSSYNEQFF. In nucleotides, the CDR3 is TGTGCCAGCAGTCATCAACTAACTAGCGGGGGGAGTTCGTACAATGAGCAGTTCTTC.

The DNA for the CDR3 is TGTGCCTGGAGTTCTCAAGTGGGGGCTCGTGGCTACACCTTC. This gives the protein CAWSSQVGARGYTF. This chain connects TRBV30 to TRBJ1-2, with D maybe TRBD1 (6 bases). Germline V gives CDR1 GTSNPN, CDR2 SVGIG (reference sequence). V was cut by 2 bases and J by 7 bases, with 17 bases left in between. This CDR3 has 14 amino acids.